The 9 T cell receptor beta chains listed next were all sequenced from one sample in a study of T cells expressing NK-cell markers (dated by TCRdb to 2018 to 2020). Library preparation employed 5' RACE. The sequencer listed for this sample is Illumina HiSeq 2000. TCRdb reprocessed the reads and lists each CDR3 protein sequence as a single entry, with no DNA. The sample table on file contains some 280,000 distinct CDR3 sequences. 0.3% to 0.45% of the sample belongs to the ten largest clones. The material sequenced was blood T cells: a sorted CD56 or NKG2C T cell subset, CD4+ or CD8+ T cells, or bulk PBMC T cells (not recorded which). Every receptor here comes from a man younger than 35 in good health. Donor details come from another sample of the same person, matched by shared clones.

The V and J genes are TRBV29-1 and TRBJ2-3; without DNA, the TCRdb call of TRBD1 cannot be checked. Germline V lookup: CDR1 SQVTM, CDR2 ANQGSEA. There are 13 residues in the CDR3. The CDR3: CSVGGGSADTQYF.

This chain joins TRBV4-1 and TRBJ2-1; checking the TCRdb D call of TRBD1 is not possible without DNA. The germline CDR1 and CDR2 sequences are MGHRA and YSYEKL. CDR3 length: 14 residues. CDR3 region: CASSQEGVYNEQFF.

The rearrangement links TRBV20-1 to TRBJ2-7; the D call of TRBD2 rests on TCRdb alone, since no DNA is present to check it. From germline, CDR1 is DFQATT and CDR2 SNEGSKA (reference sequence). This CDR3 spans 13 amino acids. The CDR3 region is CSARLAGLGEQYF.

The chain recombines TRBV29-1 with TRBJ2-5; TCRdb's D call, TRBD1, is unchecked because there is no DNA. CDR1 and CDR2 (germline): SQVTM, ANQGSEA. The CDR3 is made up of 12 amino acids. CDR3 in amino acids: CSVTQGQETQYF.

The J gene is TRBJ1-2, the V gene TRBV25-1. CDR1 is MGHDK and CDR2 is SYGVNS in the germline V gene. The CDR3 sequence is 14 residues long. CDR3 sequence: CASSGPLWEGGYTF.

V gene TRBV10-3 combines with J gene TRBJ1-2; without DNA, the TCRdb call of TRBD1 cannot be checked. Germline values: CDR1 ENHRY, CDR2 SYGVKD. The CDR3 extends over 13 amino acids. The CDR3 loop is CAISEGDIYGYTF.

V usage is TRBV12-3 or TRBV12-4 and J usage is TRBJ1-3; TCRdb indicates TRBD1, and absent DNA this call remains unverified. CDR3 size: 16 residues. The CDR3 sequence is CASSGIGAVAGNTIYF.

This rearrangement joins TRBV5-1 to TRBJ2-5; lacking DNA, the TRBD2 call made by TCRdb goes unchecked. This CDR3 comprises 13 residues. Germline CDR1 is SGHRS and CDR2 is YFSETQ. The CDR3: CASSMDRRETQYF. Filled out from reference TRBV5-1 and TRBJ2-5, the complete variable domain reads KAGVTQTPRYLIKTRGQQVTLSCSPISGHRSVSWYQQTPGQGLQFLFEYFSETQRNKGNFPGRFSGRQFSNSRSEMNVSTLELGDSALYLCASSMDRRETQYFGPGTRLLVL.

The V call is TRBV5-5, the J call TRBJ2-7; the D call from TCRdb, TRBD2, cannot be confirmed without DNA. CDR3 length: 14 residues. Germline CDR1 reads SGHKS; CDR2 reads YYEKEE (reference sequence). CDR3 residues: CASSFPAGSYEQYF. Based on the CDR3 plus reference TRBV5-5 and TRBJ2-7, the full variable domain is DAGVTQSPTHLIKTRGQQVTLRCSPISGHKSVSWYQQVLGQGPQFIFQYYEKEERGRGNFPDRFSARQFPNYSSELNVNALLLGDSALYLCASSFPAGSYEQYFGPGTRLTVT.